These T cell receptor beta chains were read from a single sample in a study of T cells in Graves' hyperthyroidism and ophthalmopathy. TCRdb re-called the multiplex PCR reads through MiXCR, storing one row per CDR3 protein. The repertoire holds roughly 700,000 distinct CDR3 sequences, with roughly 17% as singletons. Material: blood. Source of these receptors: a man between 45 and 60 years old with Graves' hyperthyroidism. The CDR3 runs from the conserved cysteine through the conserved F or W. A D gene is named only where the DNA matches it firmly. Rows may omit the clone size; those that give it use once, few, many or a size class.

CDR3aa: CSARAVDGLSGANVLTF
CDR3nt: TGCAGTGCTAGAGCCGTTGACGGCCTCTCTGGGGCCAACGTCCTGACTTTC
abundance: -
j_gene: TRBJ2-6
v_gene: TRBV20-1
d_gene: -

CDR3aa: CASSLPLVTGYGYTF
CDR3nt: TGTGCCAGCAGTTTACCCCTTGTGACAGGCTATGGCTACACCTTC
abundance: -
j_gene: TRBJ1-2
v_gene: TRBV28
d_gene: -

CDR3aa: CASSLGPQKQYF
CDR3nt: TGCGCCAGCAGCTTGGGCCCCCAGAAGCAGTACTTC
abundance: few
j_gene: TRBJ2-7
v_gene: TRBV5-1
d_gene: -

CDR3aa: CASGQVGHDSGANVLTF
CDR3nt: TGCGCCAGCGGCCAAGTAGGACACGACTCTGGGGCCAACGTCCTGACTTTC
abundance: -
j_gene: TRBJ2-6
v_gene: TRBV4-1
d_gene: -

CDR3aa: CASSTDRKNTEAFF
CDR3nt: TGTGCCAGCAGCACGGACAGGAAGAACACTGAAGCTTTCTTT
abundance: many
j_gene: TRBJ1-1
v_gene: TRBV7-2
d_gene: TRBD1

CDR3aa: CASSASISTDTQYF
CDR3nt: TGTGCCAGCAGCGCGAGTATTAGCACAGATACGCAGTATTTT
abundance: many
j_gene: TRBJ2-3
v_gene: TRBV7-2
d_gene: -

CDR3aa: CASSLARGPTEAFF
CDR3nt: TGTGCCAGCAGCTTAGCCAGGGGGCCCACTGAAGCTTTCTTT
abundance: many
j_gene: TRBJ1-1
v_gene: TRBV7-2
d_gene: TRBD1

CDR3aa: CSASDPGNTYNQPQHF
CDR3nt: TGCAGTGCTAGTGACCCCGGGAACACCTACAATCAGCCCCAGCATTTT
abundance: -
j_gene: TRBJ1-5
v_gene: TRBV20-1
d_gene: -

CDR3aa: CATKPKGKGSGAFF
CDR3nt: TGTGCCACCAAACCCAAGGGGAAAGGGAGTGGGGCTTTCTTT
abundance: few
j_gene: TRBJ1-1
v_gene: TRBV24-1
d_gene: -

CDR3aa: CAWSVMETQYF
CDR3nt: TGTGCCTGGAGTGTAATGGAGACCCAGTACTTC
abundance: -
j_gene: TRBJ2-5
v_gene: TRBV30
d_gene: -

CDR3aa: CASSLETSGMTDTQYF
CDR3nt: TGTGCCAGCAGTTTAGAGACTAGCGGGATGACAGATACGCAGTATTTT
abundance: many
j_gene: TRBJ2-3
v_gene: TRBV12-3/TRBV12-4
d_gene: TRBD2

CDR3aa: CASSLAGPWVDTEAFF
CDR3nt: TGTGCCAGCAGCTTAGCGGGACCCTGGGTGGACACTGAAGCTTTCTTT
abundance: many
j_gene: TRBJ1-1
v_gene: TRBV7-2
d_gene: -

CDR3aa: CAWRAGLAGGTDTQYF
CDR3nt: TGTGCCTGGAGGGCCGGACTAGCGGGAGGCACAGATACGCAGTATTTT
abundance: few
j_gene: TRBJ2-3
v_gene: TRBV30
d_gene: TRBD2

CDR3aa: CASSPTGYNSPLHF
CDR3nt: TGCGCCAGCAGCCCGACAGGCTATAATTCACCCCTCCACTTT
abundance: many
j_gene: TRBJ1-6
v_gene: TRBV5-1
d_gene: -

CDR3aa: CAISEPPGGPQETQYF
CDR3nt: TGTGCCATCAGTGAGCCTCCCGGTGGTCCTCAAGAGACCCAGTACTTC
abundance: many
j_gene: TRBJ2-5
v_gene: TRBV10-3
d_gene: -

CDR3aa: CASSPTDLAKNIQYF
CDR3nt: TGTGCCAGCAGTCCGACGGACTTAGCCAAAAACATTCAGTACTTC
abundance: few
j_gene: TRBJ2-4
v_gene: TRBV28
d_gene: -

CDR3aa: CASSLVPAGEAFF
CDR3nt: TGTGCCAGCAGCTTAGTTCCGGCAGGTGAAGCTTTCTTT
abundance: -
j_gene: TRBJ1-1
v_gene: TRBV7-9
d_gene: -

CDR3aa: CASGLADSYYTEQFF
CDR3nt: TGTGCTAGTGGTTTGGCGGACAGCTACTACACTGAGCAGTTCTTC
abundance: -
j_gene: TRBJ2-1
v_gene: TRBV12-5
d_gene: -

CDR3aa: CASSRQSWDTEALF
CDR3nt: TGTGCCAGCAGTCGACAGAGCTGGGACACTGAAGCTCTCTTT
abundance: -
j_gene: TRBJ1-1
v_gene: TRBV27
d_gene: -

CDR3aa: CASSLGLAGFTDTQYF
CDR3nt: TGTGCCAGCTCGCTAGGACTAGCGGGATTTACAGATACGCAGTATTTT
abundance: many
j_gene: TRBJ2-3
v_gene: TRBV18
d_gene: TRBD2

CDR3aa: CASSATDRNTEAFF
CDR3nt: TGTGCCAGCAGTGCGACAGACCGGAACACTGAAGCTTTCTTT
abundance: -
j_gene: TRBJ1-1
v_gene: TRBV12-3/TRBV12-4
d_gene: -

CDR3aa: CASSIVLAGDSYEQYF
CDR3nt: TGTGCCAGTAGTATAGTCCTAGCGGGGGACTCCTACGAGCAGTACTTC
abundance: once
j_gene: TRBJ2-7
v_gene: TRBV19
d_gene: TRBD2

CDR3aa: CSARRRPPGGHAQYF
CDR3nt: TGCAGTGCTAGACGTCGTCCTCCGGGAGGGCATGCCCAGTACTTC
abundance: many
j_gene: TRBJ2-5
v_gene: TRBV20-1
d_gene: TRBD2

CDR3aa: CASSSGANEQYF
CDR3nt: TGTGCCAGCAGTTCCGGGGCAAACGAGCAGTACTTC
abundance: -
j_gene: TRBJ2-7
v_gene: TRBV6-2/TRBV6-3
d_gene: -

CDR3aa: CASSSPAGTSGSTDTQYF
CDR3nt: TGTGCCAGCAGTTCCCCGGCTGGGACTAGCGGGAGCACAGATACGCAGTATTTT
abundance: -
j_gene: TRBJ2-3
v_gene: TRBV28
d_gene: TRBD2

CDR3aa: CASSLEGGGDGYTF
CDR3nt: TGTGCCAGCAGCTTAGAAGGGGGTGGGGACGGCTACACCTTC
abundance: few
j_gene: TRBJ1-2
v_gene: TRBV7-2
d_gene: -

CDR3aa: CASRPLAGGGTGELFF
CDR3nt: TGTGCCAGCAGACCACTAGCGGGAGGAGGCACCGGGGAGCTGTTTTTT
abundance: -
j_gene: TRBJ2-2
v_gene: TRBV6-2/TRBV6-3
d_gene: TRBD2

CDR3aa: CSARDLNRPRRNNSPLHF
CDR3nt: TGCAGTGCTAGAGATCTGAATAGGCCACGCCGAAATAATTCACCCCTCCACTTT
abundance: -
j_gene: TRBJ1-6
v_gene: TRBV20-1
d_gene: -

CDR3aa: CATSDSPGQGIYNEQFF
CDR3nt: TGTGCCACCAGTGATTCTCCGGGACAGGGGATATACAATGAGCAGTTCTTC
abundance: -
j_gene: TRBJ2-1
v_gene: TRBV24-1
d_gene: TRBD1

CDR3aa: CASSYTRTGGNTGELFF
CDR3nt: TGTGCCAGCAGTTACACCCGGACAGGGGGGAACACCGGGGAGCTGTTTTTT
abundance: -
j_gene: TRBJ2-2
v_gene: TRBV6-5
d_gene: TRBD1

CDR3aa: CASSQELTGNYGYTF
CDR3nt: TGTGCCAGCAGCCAAGAGCTCACAGGGAACTATGGCTACACCTTC
abundance: many
j_gene: TRBJ1-2
v_gene: TRBV3-1
d_gene: -

CDR3aa: CASSRTSAPTGELFF
CDR3nt: TGTGCCAGTAGCCGTACTAGCGCTCCCACCGGGGAGCTGTTTTTT
abundance: many
j_gene: TRBJ2-2
v_gene: TRBV19
d_gene: TRBD2

CDR3aa: CASSWAPDTQYF
CDR3nt: TGTGCCAGCAGTTGGGCACCAGATACGCAGTATTTT
abundance: many
j_gene: TRBJ2-3
v_gene: TRBV6-2/TRBV6-3
d_gene: -

CDR3aa: CASSDQRGGYNEQFF
CDR3nt: TGTGCCAGTAGTGACCAGCGGGGGGGGTACAATGAGCAGTTCTTC
abundance: few
j_gene: TRBJ2-1
v_gene: TRBV19
d_gene: TRBD2

CDR3aa: CASSPGLNNEQVF
CDR3nt: TGTGCCAGCAGCCCGGGACTTAACAATGAGCAGGTCTTC
abundance: -
j_gene: TRBJ2-1
v_gene: TRBV13
d_gene: -

CDR3aa: CASSNPLGNTQYF
CDR3nt: TGTGCCAGCAGTAATCCTTTAGGAAATACGCAGTATTTT
abundance: few
j_gene: TRBJ2-3
v_gene: TRBV27
d_gene: -

CDR3aa: CASSGTQGQTQYF
CDR3nt: TGTGCCTCTTCCGGGACCCAAGGGCAGACCCAGTACTTC
abundance: many
j_gene: TRBJ2-5
v_gene: TRBV10-3
d_gene: -

CDR3aa: CASSRRLGGNTGELFF
CDR3nt: TGTGCCAGCAGCCGGCGGCTAGGGGGGAACACCGGGGAGCTGTTTTTT
abundance: few
j_gene: TRBJ2-2
v_gene: TRBV3-1
d_gene: -

CDR3aa: CASSEGTATKAFF
CDR3nt: TGCGCCAGCAGTGAAGGGACAGCGACTAAAGCTTTCTTT
abundance: many
j_gene: TRBJ1-1
v_gene: TRBV10-1
d_gene: TRBD1

CDR3aa: CASSPSGTLQDTQYF
CDR3nt: TGTGCCAGCAGCCCCTCCGGGACACTTCAGGATACGCAGTATTTT
abundance: few
j_gene: TRBJ2-3
v_gene: TRBV9
d_gene: -

CDR3aa: CASSPPGQFTEAFF
CDR3nt: TGTGCCAGCAGCCCACCAGGACAGTTTACCGAAGCTTTCTTT
abundance: many
j_gene: TRBJ1-1
v_gene: TRBV11-2
d_gene: -

CDR3aa: CASSLEGSRDEQYF
CDR3nt: TGCGCCAGCAGCTTGGAAGGCTCTCGAGACGAGCAGTACTTC
abundance: -
j_gene: TRBJ2-7
v_gene: TRBV5-1
d_gene: -